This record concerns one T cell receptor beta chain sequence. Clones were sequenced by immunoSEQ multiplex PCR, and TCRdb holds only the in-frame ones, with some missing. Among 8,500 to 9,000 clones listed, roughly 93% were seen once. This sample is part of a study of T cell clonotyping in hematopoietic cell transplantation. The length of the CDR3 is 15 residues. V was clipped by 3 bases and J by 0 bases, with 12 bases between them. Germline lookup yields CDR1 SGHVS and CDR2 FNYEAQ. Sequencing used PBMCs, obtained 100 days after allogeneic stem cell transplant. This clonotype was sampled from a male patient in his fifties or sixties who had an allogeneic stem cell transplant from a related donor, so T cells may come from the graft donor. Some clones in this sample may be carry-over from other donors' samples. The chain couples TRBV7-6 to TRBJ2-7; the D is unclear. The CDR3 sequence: CASSFGPGTSYEQYF. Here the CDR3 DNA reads TGTGCCAGCAGCTTCGGACCGGGTACCTCCTACGAGCAGTACTTC.